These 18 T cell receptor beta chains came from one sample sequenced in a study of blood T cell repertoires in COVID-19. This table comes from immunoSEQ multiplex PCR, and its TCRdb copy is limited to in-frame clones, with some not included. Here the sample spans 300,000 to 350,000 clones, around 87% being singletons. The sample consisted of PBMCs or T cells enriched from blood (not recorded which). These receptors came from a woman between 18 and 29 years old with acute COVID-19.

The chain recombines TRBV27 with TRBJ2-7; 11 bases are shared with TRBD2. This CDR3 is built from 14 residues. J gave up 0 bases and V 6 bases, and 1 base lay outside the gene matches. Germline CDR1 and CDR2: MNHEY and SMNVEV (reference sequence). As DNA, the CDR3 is TGTGCCAGCAGGGGACTAGCGGACTCCTACGAGCAGTACTTC. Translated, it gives CASRGLADSYEQYF.

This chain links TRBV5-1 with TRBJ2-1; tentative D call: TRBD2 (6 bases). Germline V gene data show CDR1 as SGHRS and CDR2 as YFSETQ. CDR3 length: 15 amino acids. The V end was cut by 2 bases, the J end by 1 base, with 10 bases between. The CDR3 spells CASSFEGLSYNEQFF. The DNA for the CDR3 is TGCGCCAGCAGCTTTGAGGGACTGTCCTACAATGAGCAGTTCTTC.

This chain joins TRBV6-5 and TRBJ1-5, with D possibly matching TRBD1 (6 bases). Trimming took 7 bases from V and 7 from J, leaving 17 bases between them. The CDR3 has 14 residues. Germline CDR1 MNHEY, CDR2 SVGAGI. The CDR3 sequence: CASTTGSSSQPQHF. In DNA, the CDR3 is TGTGCCAGCACTACAGGGTCTTCGAGCCAGCCCCAGCATTTT.

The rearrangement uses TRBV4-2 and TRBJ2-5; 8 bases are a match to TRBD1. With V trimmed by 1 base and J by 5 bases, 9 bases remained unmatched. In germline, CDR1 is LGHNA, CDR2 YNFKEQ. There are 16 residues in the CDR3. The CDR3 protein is CASSQVRQGAHETQYF. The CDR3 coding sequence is TGTGCCAGCAGCCAAGTAAGGCAGGGGGCGCACGAGACCCAGTACTTC.

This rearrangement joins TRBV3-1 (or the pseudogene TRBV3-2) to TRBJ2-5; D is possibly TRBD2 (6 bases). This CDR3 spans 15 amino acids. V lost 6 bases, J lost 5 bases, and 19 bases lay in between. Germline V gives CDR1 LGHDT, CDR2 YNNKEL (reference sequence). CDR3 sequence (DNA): TGTGCCAGCAGAACCACTAGCTCAGGAGGGGAGACCCAGTACTTC. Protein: CASRTTSSGGETQYF.

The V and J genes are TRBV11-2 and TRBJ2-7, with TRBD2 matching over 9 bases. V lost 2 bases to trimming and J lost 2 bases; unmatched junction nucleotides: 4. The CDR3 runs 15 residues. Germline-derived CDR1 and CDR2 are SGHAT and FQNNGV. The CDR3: CASSLIRGRAYEQYF. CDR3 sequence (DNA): TGTGCCAGCAGCTTAATCCGCGGGAGGGCCTACGAGCAGTACTTC.

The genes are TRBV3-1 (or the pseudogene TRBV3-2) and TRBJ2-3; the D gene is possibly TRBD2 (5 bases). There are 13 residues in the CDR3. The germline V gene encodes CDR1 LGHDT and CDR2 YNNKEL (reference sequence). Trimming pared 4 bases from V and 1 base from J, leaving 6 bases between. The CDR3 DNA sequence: TGTGCCAGCAGCCGTAGCGGCACAGATACGCAGTATTTT. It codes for CASSRSGTDTQYF.

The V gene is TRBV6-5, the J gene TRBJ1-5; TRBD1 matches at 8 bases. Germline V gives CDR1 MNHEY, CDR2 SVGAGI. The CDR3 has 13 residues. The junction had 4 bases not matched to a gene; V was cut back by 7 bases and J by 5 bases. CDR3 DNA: TGTGCCAGCACACAGGACAGGGATCAGCCCCAGCATTTT. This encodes CASTQDRDQPQHF.

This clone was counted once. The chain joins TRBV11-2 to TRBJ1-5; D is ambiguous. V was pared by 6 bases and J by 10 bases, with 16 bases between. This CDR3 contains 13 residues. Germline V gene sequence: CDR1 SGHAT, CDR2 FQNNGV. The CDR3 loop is CASSPSGLGPQHF. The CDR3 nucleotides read TGTGCCAGCAGTCCCTCCGGGTTAGGACCCCAGCATTTT.

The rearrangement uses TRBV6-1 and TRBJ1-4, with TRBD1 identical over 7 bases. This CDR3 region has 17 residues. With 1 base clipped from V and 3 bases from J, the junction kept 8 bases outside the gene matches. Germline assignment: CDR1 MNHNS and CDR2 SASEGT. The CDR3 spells CASSEELRGRANEKLFF. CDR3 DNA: TGTGCCAGCAGTGAAGAATTAAGGGGGCGGGCTAATGAAAAACTGTTTTTT.

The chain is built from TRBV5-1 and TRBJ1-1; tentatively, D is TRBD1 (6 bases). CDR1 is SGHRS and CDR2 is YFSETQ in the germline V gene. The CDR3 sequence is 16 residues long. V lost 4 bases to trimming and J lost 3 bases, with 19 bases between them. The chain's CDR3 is CASSRQAGTGYTEAFF. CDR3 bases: TGCGCCAGCAGCCGACAGGCAGGTACGGGTTACACTGAAGCTTTCTTT.

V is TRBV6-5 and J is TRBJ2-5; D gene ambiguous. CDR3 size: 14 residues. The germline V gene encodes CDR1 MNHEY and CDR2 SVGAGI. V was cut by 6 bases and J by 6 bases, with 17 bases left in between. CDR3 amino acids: CASSGSEVQKTQYF. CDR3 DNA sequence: TGTGCCAGCAGCGGCAGCGAGGTTCAGAAGACCCAGTACTTC.

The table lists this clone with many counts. The CDR3 DNA reads as TGTGCCAGCAGCGGGGGGACTAGCGGATCCTACGAGCAGTACTTC. It is translated as CASSGGTSGSYEQYF. This chain connects TRBV13 to TRBJ2-7, with 11 bases aligning to TRBD2. Germline V gene sequence: CDR1 PRHDT, CDR2 FYEKMQ (reference sequence). Trimming removed 5 bases from V and 1 base from J; junction bases left unmatched: 4. The CDR3 extends over 15 amino acids.

In nucleotides, the CDR3 is TGTGCCAGCAGTGAACCGGGTTCTGGAAACACCATATATTTT. Amino acids: CASSEPGSGNTIYF. The chain links TRBV25-1 to TRBJ1-3; D is unclear. This CDR3 spans 14 amino acids. With 2 bases removed from V and 1 base from J, the gap between germline ends came to 6 bases. Germline CDR1 is MGHDK and CDR2 is SYGVNS.

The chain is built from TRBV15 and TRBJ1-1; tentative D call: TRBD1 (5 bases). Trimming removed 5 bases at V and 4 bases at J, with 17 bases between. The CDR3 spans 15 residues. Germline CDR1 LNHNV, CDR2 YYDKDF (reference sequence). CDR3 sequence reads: CATSGLGGGVTEAFF. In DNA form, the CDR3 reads TGTGCCACCAGCGGCCTGGGCGGGGGTGTCACTGAAGCTTTCTTT.

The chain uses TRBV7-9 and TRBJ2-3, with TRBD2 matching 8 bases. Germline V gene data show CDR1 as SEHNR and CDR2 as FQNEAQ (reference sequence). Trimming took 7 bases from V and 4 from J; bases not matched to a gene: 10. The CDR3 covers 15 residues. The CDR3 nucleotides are TGTGCCAGCAAGGGTCGCAGCGGGAGCGCAGATACGCAGTATTTT. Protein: CASKGRSGSADTQYF.

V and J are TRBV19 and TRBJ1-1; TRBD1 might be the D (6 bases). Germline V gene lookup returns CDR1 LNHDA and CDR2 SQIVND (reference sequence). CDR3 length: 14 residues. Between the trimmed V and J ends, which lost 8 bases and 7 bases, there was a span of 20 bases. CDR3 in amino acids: CASGTGGPANEAFF. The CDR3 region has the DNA TGTGCCAGTGGGACGGGGGGGCCGGCGAATGAAGCTTTCTTT.

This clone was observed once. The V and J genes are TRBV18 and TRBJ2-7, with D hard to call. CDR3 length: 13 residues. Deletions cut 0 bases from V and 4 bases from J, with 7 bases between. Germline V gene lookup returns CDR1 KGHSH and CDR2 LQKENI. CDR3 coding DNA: TGTGCCAGCTCACCACCCTCAGGATACGAGCAGTACTTC. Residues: CASSPPSGYEQYF.